This T cell receptor (beta chain) was identified during a study of blood T cell repertoires in COVID-19. Overall study: COVID-19 samples collected from the United States, Italy and Spain covered acute and convalescent phases. PBMCs, B-cell-depleted T cells, or T cells were the source of the cDNA or gDNA that made up the material.

The CDR3 spans 15 residues. The germline V gene encodes CDR1 SGHRS and CDR2 YFSETQ. Deletions cut 0 bases from V and 0 bases from J, with 9 bases between. This clone was seen just once. Source study methods: Estimates of nucleated cell counts were drawn from the amplification of reference gene primers. Here immunoSEQ multiplex PCR was the method, and the copy in TCRdb shows in-frame clones only, minus some. V, J and clone size are those of that table, while D and trimming were read from the DNA. This sample yields about 380,000 clones, of which approximately 81% are seen a single time; roughly 3.7% belongs to the top ten.

The V call is TRBV5-1, the J call TRBJ1-2, with D unresolved. Sequenced input: peripheral blood. This sequence originates from a woman between 18 and 30 years old with acute or convalescent COVID-19. The CDR3 is CASSLVPGSNYGYTF. In nucleotides, the CDR3 is TGCGCCAGCAGCTTGGTACCGGGGTCTAACTATGGCTACACCTTC.